This is a list of T cell receptor beta chains from one sample in a study of radiotherapy plus CTLA-4 blockade in lung cancer. Clones were read by immunoSEQ multiplex PCR, and TCRdb kept only the in-frame ones, dropping some. The table records about 35,000 clones, more than 80% of them present only once. The sequences come from peripheral blood, collected from a patient treated with radiotherapy plus ipilimumab. Receptors originate from a human donor with non-small cell lung cancer who had stable disease on radiotherapy plus ipilimumab. Each CDR3 is given with its conserved first and last residue. D genes are given only for firm matches. Not all rows give a size; the values are once, few, many and, for expanded clones, a class.

J gene | clone size | D gene | V gene | CDR3 protein | CDR3 DNA
TRBJ2-5 | - | TRBD1 | TRBV7-2 | CASSHRDRQGSVTQYF | TGTGCCAGCAGCCATCGGGATAGACAGGGAAGCGTGACCCAGTACTTC
TRBJ2-7 | - | - | TRBV27 | CASSLSRTQWYF | TGTGCCAGCAGTTTATCGAGGACACAGTGGTACTTC
TRBJ2-7 | once | - | TRBV7-8 | CASSLAALRRQQDEQYF | TGTGCCAGCAGCTTAGCCGCTTTACGCAGACAGCAAGACGAGCAGTACTTC
TRBJ2-3 | once | - | TRBV7-2 | CASSPVVATPTQYF | TGTGCCAGCAGCCCCGTTGTCGCGACTCCTACGCAGTATTTT
TRBJ1-1 | - | - | TRBV6-6 | CASIPGGQRNTEAFF | TGTGCCAGCATCCCCGGAGGCCAGAGAAACACTGAAGCTTTCTTT
TRBJ2-2 | - | TRBD2 | TRBV13 | CASSYSPAGFNTGELFF | TGTGCCAGCAGCTACTCCCCAGCGGGGTTCAACACCGGGGAGCTGTTTTTT
TRBJ2-2 | - | - | TRBV7-2 | CASSRNTGELFF | TGTGCCAGCAGCCGGAACACCGGGGAGCTGTTTTTT
TRBJ2-1 | - | - | TRBV5-1 | CASSLDPLSYNEQFF | TGCGCCAGCAGCTTGGATCCTTTATCCTACAATGAGCAGTTCTTC
TRBJ1-2 | - | TRBD1 | TRBV28 | CASTSSGQGARYGYTF | TGTGCCAGCACCTCATCGGGACAGGGGGCGCGCTATGGCTACACCTTC
TRBJ1-1 | - | TRBD1 | TRBV27 | CASSPDRDGVYTEAFF | TGTGCCAGCAGTCCCGACAGGGACGGGGTATACACTGAAGCTTTCTTT